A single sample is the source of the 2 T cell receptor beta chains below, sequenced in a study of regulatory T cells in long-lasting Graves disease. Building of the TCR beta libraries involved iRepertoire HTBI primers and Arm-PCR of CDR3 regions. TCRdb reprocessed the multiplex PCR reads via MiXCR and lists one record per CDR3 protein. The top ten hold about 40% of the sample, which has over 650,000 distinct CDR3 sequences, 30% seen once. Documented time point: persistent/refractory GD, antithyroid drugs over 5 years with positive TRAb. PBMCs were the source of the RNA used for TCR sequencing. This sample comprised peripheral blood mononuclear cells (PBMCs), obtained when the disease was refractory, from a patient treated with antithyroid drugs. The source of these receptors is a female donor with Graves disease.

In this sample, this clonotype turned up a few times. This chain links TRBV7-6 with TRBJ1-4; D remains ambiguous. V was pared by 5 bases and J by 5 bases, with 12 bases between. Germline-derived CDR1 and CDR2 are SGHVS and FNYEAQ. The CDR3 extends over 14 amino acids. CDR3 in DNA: TGTGCCAGCAGCCGCAACCCGGGAAATGAAAAACTGTTTTTT. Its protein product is CASSRNPGNEKLFF. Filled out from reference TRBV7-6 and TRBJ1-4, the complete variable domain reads GAGVSQSPRYKVTKRGQDVALRCDPISGHVSLYWYRQALGQGPEFLTYFNYEAQQDKSGLPNDRFSAERPEGSISTLTIQRTEQRDSAMYRCASSRNPGNEKLFFGSGTQLSVL.

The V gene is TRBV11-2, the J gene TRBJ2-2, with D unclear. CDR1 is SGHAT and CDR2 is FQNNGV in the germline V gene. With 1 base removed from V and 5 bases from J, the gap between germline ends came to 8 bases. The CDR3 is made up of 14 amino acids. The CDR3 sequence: CASSLGYLTGELFF. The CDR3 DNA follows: TGTGCCAGCAGCTTAGGATATCTGACCGGGGAGCTGTTTTTT.